This T cell receptor beta chain was sequenced in a study of shared clonotypes between healthy human individuals. Trimming cost V 2 bases and J 4 bases; bases outside gene matches: 4. CDR3 size: 16 residues. Germline assignment: CDR1 SGHAT and CDR2 FQDESV (reference sequence). The table came from immunoSEQ multiplex PCR; TCRdb's copy has only in-frame clones and leaves some out. Seen here are around 500,000 clones, more than 75% observed once, and the top ten hold approximately 13%. The table lists this clone with many counts. The chain links TRBV11-1 to TRBJ2-1; 11 nucleotides line up with TRBD2. Input material: PBMCs. The sequence was collected from a woman in her thirties or forties in good health. Some clones in this sample may be carry-over from other donors' samples. The CDR3 DNA is TGTGCCAGCAGCTTAAGTGGGACTAGCGGATACAATGAGCAGTTCTTC. Translation: CASSLSGTSGYNEQFF.